This T cell receptor (beta chain) came from a study of blood T cell repertoires in COVID-19. With 2 bases removed from V and 4 bases from J, the gap between germline ends came to 11 bases. Germline assignment: CDR1 KGHSH and CDR2 LQKENI. CDR3 length: 14 residues. Under the authors' procedure: Researchers report that nucleated cell counts were estimated from reference gene primer amplification. Assay used: immunoSEQ multiplex PCR; TCRdb lists only in-frame clones, some missing. Clone size and V and J calls were adopted from that table, with D and trimming inferred from the DNA. The sample lists around 100,000 clones; 91% were seen once.

V usage is TRBV18 and J usage is TRBJ1-1, with D perhaps matching TRBD1 (5 bases). The sequence came from a man aged 18 to 30 with acute or convalescent COVID-19. The specimen sequenced was peripheral blood. The CDR3 is CASSPNRQITEAFF. CDR3 nucleotides: TGTGCCAGCTCACCAAATAGACAGATCACTGAAGCTTTCTTT.